This TCR beta chain was captured by sequencing in a study of OX40 agonist ivuxolimab in advanced cancers. At the level of the study: With ivuxolimab, an agonistic anti-OX40 (CD134) antibody, patients were treated. Partial responses were seen in three patients, one with hepatocellular carcinoma and two with cutaneous melanoma. Intravenous ivuxolimab was administered to patients every 2 weeks at 0.01 to 10 mg/kg.

Here immunoSEQ multiplex PCR was the method, and the copy in TCRdb shows in-frame clones only, minus some. In the table there are about 38,000 clones, around 92% of which are singletons. The specimen was CD4+ or CD8+ T cells sorted from blood, collected in a trial of the OX40 agonist ivuxolimab. This clonotype was sampled from an adult with an advanced solid tumor such as melanoma, head and neck, liver or kidney cancer.

In DNA form, the CDR3 reads TGTGCCAGTAGTATTTCTAACGGAGTTTCTGAAGCTTTCTTT. Its protein is CASSISNGVSEAFF. This chain connects TRBV19 to TRBJ1-1; unclear D gene. The V and J ends lost 3 bases and 6 bases respectively, with 14 bases between them. The CDR3 is made up of 14 amino acids. Per the germline V gene, CDR1 is LNHDA and CDR2 is SQIVND (reference sequence).